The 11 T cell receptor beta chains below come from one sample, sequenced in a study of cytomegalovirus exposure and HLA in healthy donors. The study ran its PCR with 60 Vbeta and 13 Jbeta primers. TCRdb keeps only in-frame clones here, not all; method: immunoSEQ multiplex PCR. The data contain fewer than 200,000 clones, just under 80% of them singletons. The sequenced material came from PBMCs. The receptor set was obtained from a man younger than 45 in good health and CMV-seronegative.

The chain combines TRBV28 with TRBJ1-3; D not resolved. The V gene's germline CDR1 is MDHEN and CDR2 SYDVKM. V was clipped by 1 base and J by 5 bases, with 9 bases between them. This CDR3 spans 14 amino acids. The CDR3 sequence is CASSLSAVRNTIYF. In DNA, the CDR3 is TGTGCCAGCAGTTTATCGGCGGTCAGAAACACCATATATTTT.

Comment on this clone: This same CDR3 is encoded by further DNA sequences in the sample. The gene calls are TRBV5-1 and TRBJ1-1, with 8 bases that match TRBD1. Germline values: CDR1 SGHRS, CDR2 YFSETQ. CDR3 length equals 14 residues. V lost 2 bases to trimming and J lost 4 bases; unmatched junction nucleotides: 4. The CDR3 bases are TGCGCCAGCAGCTTAGGTCAGGGGGCCACTGAAGCTTTCTTT. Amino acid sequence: CASSLGQGATEAFF.

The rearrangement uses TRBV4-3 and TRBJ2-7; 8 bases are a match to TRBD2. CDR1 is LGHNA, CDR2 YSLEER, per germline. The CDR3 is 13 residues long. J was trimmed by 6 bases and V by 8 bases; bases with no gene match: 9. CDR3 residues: CASSPGGGSEQYF. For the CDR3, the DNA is TGCGCCAGCTCACCGGGGGGGGGCTCCGAGCAGTACTTC.

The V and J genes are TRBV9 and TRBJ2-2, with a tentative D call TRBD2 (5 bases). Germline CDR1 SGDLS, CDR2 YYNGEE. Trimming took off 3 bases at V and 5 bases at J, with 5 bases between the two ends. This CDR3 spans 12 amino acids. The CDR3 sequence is CASSERTGELFF. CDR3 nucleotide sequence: TGTGCCAGCAGCGAGCGGACCGGGGAGCTGTTTTTT. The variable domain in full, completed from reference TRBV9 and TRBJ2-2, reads DSGVTQTPKHLITATGQRVTLRCSPRSGDLSVYWYQQSLDQGLQFLIQYYNGEERAKGNILERFSAQQFPDLHSELNLSSLELGDSALYFCASSERTGELFFGEGSRLTVL.

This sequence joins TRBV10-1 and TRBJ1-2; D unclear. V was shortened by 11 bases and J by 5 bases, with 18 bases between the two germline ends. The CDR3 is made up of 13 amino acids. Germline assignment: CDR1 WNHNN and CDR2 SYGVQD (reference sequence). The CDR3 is CASSTISEYGYTF. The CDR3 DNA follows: TGCGCCTCCTCCACCATATCTGAGTATGGCTACACCTTC.

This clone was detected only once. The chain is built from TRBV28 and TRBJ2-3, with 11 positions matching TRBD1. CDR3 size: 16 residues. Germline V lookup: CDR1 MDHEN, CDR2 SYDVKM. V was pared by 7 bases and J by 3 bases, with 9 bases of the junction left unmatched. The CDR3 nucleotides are TGTGCCAGCACCGGGACAGGGGGTATCAGTACAGATACGCAGTATTTT. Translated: CASTGTGGISTDTQYF.

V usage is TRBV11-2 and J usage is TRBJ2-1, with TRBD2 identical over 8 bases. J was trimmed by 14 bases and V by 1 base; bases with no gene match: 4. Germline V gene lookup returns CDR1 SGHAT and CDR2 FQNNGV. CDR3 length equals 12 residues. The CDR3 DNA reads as TGTGCCAGCAGCTTAGCGGGGGGGCGGGAGTTCTTC. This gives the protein CASSLAGGREFF. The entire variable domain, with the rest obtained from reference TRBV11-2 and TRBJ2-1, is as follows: EAGVAQSPRYKIIEKRQSVAFWCNPISGHATLYWYQQILGQGPKLLIQFQNNGVVDDSQLPKDRFSAERLKGVDSTLKIQPAKLEDSAVYLCASSLAGGREFFGPGTRLTVL.

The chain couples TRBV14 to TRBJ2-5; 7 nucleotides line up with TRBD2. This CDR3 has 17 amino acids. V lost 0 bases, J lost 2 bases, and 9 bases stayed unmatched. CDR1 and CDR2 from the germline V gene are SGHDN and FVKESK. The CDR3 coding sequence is TGTGCCAGCAGCCAAGACCCACGGCGGGGGAGACAAGAGACCCAGTACTTC. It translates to CASSQDPRRGRQETQYF. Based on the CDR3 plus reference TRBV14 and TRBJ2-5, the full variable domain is EAGVTQFPSHSVIEKGQTVTLRCDPISGHDNLYWYRRVMGKEIKFLLHFVKESKQDESGMPNNRFLAERTGGTYSTLKVQPAELEDSGVYFCASSQDPRRGRQETQYFGPGTRLLVL.

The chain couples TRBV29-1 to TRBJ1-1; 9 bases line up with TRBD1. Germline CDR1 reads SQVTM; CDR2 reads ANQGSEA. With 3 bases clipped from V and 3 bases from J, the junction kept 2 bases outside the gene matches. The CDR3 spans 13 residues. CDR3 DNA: TGCAGCGTTGATGGACAGGGGTACACTGAAGCTTTCTTT. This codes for CSVDGQGYTEAFF.

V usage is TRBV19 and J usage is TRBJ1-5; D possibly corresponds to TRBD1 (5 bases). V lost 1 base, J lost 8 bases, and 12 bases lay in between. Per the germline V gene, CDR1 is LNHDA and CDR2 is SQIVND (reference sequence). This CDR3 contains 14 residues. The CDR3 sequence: CASSIGQSPKPQHF. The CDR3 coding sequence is TGTGCCAGTAGTATAGGACAGTCACCCAAGCCCCAGCATTTT.

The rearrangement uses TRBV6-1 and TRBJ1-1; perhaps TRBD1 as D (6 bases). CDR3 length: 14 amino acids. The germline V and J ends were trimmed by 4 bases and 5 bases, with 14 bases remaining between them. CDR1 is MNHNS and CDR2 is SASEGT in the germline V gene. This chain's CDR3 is CASSAVGGQTEAFF. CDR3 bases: TGTGCCAGCAGTGCCGTGGGGGGGCAGACTGAAGCTTTCTTT.